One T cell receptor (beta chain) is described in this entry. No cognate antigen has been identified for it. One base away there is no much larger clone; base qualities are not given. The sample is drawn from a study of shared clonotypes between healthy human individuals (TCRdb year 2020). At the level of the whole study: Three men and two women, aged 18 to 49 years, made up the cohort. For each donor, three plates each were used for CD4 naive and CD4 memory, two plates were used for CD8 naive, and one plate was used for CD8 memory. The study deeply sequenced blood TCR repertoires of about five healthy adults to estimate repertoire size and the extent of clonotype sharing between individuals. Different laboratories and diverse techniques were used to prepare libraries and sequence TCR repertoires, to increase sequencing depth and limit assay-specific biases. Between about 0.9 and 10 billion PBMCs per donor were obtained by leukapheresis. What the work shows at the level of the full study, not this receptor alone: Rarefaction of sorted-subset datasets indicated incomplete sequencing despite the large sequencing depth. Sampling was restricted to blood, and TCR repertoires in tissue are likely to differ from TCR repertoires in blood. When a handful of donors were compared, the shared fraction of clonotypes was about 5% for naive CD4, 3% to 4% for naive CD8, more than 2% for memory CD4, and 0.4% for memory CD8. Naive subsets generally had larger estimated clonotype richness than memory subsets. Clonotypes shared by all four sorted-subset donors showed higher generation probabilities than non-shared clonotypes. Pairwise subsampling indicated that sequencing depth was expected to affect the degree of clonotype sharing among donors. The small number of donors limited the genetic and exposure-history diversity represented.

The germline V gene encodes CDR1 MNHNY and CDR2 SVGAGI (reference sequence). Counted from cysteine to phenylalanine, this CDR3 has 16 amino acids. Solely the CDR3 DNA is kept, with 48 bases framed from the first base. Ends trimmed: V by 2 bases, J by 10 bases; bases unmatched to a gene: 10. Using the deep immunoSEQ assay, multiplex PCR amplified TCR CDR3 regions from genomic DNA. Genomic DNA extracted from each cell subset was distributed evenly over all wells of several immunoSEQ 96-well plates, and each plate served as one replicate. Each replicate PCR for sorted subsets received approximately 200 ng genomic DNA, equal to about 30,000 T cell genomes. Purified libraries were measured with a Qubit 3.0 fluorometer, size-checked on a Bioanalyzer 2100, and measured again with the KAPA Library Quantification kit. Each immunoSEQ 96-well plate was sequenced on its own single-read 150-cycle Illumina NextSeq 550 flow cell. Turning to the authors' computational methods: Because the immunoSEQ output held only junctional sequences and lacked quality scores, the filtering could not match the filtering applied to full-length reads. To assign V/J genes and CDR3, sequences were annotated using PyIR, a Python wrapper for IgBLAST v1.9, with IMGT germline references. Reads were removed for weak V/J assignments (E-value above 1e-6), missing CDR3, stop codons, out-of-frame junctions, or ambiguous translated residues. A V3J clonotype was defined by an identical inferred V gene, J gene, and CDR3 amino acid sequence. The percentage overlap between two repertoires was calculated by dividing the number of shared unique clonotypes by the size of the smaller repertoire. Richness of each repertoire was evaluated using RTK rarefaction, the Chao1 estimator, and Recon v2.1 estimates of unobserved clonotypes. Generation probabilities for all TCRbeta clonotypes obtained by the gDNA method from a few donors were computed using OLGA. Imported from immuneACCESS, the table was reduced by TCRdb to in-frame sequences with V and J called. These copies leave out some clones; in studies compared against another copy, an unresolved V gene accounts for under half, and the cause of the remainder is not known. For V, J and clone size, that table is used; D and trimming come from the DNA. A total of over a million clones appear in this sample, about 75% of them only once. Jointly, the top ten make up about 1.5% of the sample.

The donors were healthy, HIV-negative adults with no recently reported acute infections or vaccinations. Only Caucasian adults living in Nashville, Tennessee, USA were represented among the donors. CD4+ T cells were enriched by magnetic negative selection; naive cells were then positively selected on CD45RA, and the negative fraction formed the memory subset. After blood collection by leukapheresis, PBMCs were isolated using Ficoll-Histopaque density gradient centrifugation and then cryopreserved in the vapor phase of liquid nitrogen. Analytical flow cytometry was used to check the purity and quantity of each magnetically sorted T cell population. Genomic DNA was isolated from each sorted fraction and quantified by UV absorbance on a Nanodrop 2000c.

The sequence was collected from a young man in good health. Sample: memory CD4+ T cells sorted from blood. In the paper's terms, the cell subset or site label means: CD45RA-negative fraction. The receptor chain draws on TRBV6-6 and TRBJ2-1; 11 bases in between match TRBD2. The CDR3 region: CASSYPLAGELSEQFF. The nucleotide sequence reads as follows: TGTGCCAGCAGTTACCCACTAGCGGGAGAGCTCTCCGAGCAGTTCTTC.